This TCR beta chain was identified during a study of T cell responses to AZD1222 COVID-19 vaccine. Study-wide results and limits: There were repertoire samples only from the period after the peak T cell response.

This clone has just one count. Its target is not known. The CDR3 contains 14 residues. Trimming took off 5 bases at V and 2 bases at J, with 10 bases between the two ends. Per the germline V gene, CDR1 is SGHTA and CDR2 is FQGNSA. Clones were sequenced by immunoSEQ multiplex PCR, and TCRdb holds only the in-frame ones, with some missing. The table shows about 270,000 clones, with about 94% occurring only once. J is TRBJ2-1 and V is TRBV7-2; tentatively, D is TRBD1 (5 bases). Sequencing was performed on peripheral blood, taken 28 days after the second AZD1222 dose. The clonotype was recovered from an adult who received the AZD1222 COVID-19 vaccine. In nucleotides, the CDR3 is TGTGCCAGCAGCCTAGACAGTACCTACAATGAGCAGTTCTTC. Its translation is CASSLDSTYNEQFF.